This is a list of T cell receptor beta chains from one sample in a study of cytomegalovirus exposure and HLA in healthy donors. Sequencing used immunoSEQ multiplex PCR; TCRdb keeps in-frame clones, though not all of them. The table lists approximately 60,000 clones, over 90% of them singletons. The sequenced sample was PBMCs. The receptors originated from a woman aged 18-29 years in good health and CMV-seropositive. Both conserved end residues are part of each CDR3. A D gene is named only where the DNA matches it firmly. Not every row has a clone size; where given, it reads once, few, many or a size class.

size	V	J	D	DNA	CDR3
once	TRBV9	TRBJ2-2	TRBD1	TGTGCCAGCAGCTTTCGGACAGGCACCGGGGAGCTGTTTTTT	CASSFRTGTGELFF
once	TRBV30	TRBJ2-7	TRBD1	TGTGCCTGGAGTGTAGGACAGGCCTCCTACGAGCAGTACTTC	CAWSVGQASYEQYF
NA	TRBV30	TRBJ2-2	TRBD2	TGTGCCTGGAGCGGGACTACCAACGGGGAGCTGTTTTTT	CAWSGTTNGELFF
NA	TRBV6-5	TRBJ1-2	NA	TGTGCCAGCAGTTATTACCCAGAATATGGCTACACCTTC	CASSYYPEYGYTF
NA	TRBV27	TRBJ1-5	NA	TGTGCCAGCAGTTTATCGTTTTATCAGGACAGAGCCAATCAGCCCCAGCATTTT	CASSLSFYQDRANQPQHF
NA	TRBV27	TRBJ2-1	NA	TGTGCCAGCAGAGGGGGTCAAAAGAACAATGAGCAGTTCTTC	CASRGGQKNNEQFF
NA	TRBV5-1	TRBJ2-3	NA	TGCGCCAGCAGCTTGTTTAACGGGGGTCGCACAGATACGCAGTATTTT	CASSLFNGGRTDTQYF
NA	TRBV27	TRBJ2-3	TRBD2	TGTGCCAGCAGTTTAGCGGGAGGGCCGAGAGATACGCAGTATTTT	CASSLAGGPRDTQYF
NA	TRBV5-1	TRBJ2-1	NA	TGCGCCAGCAGCTCTGTCGGGGGTGAGCAGTTCTTC	CASSSVGGEQFF
NA	TRBV28	TRBJ1-4	TRBD1	TGTGCCAGCAGTTTCTCGGGACAGGGGCGTGAAAAACTGTTTTTT	CASSFSGQGREKLFF
NA	TRBV4-3	TRBJ1-1	TRBD1	TGCGCCAGCAGCCACGTCCACAGGGGGCCTATGAACACTGAAGCTTTCTTT	CASSHVHRGPMNTEAFF
NA	TRBV7-9	TRBJ2-1	NA	TGTGCCAGCAGCCCCGGTTCTCAGGGGCCGGAGTTCTTC	CASSPGSQGPEFF
NA	TRBV5-6	TRBJ1-4	TRBD1	TGTGCCAGCAGCTTGTTTGGGACAGACTTTCGTGCAACTAATGAAAAACTGTTTTTT	CASSLFGTDFRATNEKLFF
NA	TRBV5-1	TRBJ1-2	NA	TGCGCCAGCAGCTTGGAGGGGGATAACTATGGCTACACCTTC	CASSLEGDNYGYTF
NA	TRBV5-6	TRBJ2-5	NA	TGTGCCAGCAGCTTTTCCCCTTCGGACTACATAGAGACCCAGTACTTC	CASSFSPSDYIETQYF
NA	TRBV19	TRBJ1-5	NA	TGTGCCAGTAGTATGGGAACCAGGGTAGGCGAGCCCCAGCATTTT	CASSMGTRVGEPQHF
NA	TRBV2	TRBJ2-7	NA	TGTGCCAGCAGTGAGAGGCCGGGCTACGAGCAGTACTTC	CASSERPGYEQYF
NA	TRBV10-3	TRBJ2-3	TRBD2	TGTGCCATCAGTTCGACTAGCGGGGATCGGGCAGATACGCAGTATTTT	CAISSTSGDRADTQYF
NA	TRBV11-3	TRBJ2-1	NA	TGTGCCAGCTCAAGCAATTTCGGGGACAATGAGCAGTTCTTC	CASSSNFGDNEQFF
NA	TRBV6-1	TRBJ2-1	TRBD2	TGTGCCAGCACTTGGACTAGAAACAATGAGCAGTTCTTC	CASTWTRNNEQFF
NA	TRBV27	TRBJ2-3	NA	TGTGCCAGCAGTTTGGAGGGCAGACACACAGATACGCAGTATTTT	CASSLEGRHTDTQYF
once	TRBV29-1	TRBJ1-1	TRBD1	TGCAGCGCCAGCCGGGACAGGAGGGTAACTGAAGCTTTCTTT	CSASRDRRVTEAFF
NA	TRBV28	TRBJ2-7	NA	TGTGCCAGCAGCTTTACAGGGACATCCTACGAGCAGTACTTC	CASSFTGTSYEQYF
NA	TRBV10-1	TRBJ2-3	NA	TGCGCCAGCTGTCCCGCGGGGTCCACAGATACGCAGTATTTT	CASCPAGSTDTQYF
NA	TRBV2	TRBJ1-1	NA	TGTGCCAGCAGTGGAGGGGGTGATCGGGGCACTGAAGCTTTCTTT	CASSGGGDRGTEAFF
NA	TRBV18	TRBJ1-2	NA	TGTGCCAGCTCACCATGGGGGGGCTCTCATGAAGGCTACACCTTC	CASSPWGGSHEGYTF
NA	TRBV7-3	TRBJ1-3	NA	TGTGCCAGCAGCCTCGGTTCTGGAAACACCATATATTTT	CASSLGSGNTIYF
once	TRBV6-1	TRBJ1-2	TRBD1	TGTGCCAGCAGTGCGACAGGGGGCCGGGGCTACACCTTC	CASSATGGRGYTF
NA	TRBV5-4	TRBJ1-2	TRBD1	TGTGCCAGCAGCGCCAAAGGACAGGACTATGGCTACACCTTC	CASSAKGQDYGYTF
NA	TRBV6-1	TRBJ2-2	NA	TGTGCCACCTCGAGGATGAACACCGGGGAGCTGTTTTTT	CATSRMNTGELFF
NA	TRBV28	TRBJ1-4	NA	TGTGCCAGCAGTGCTCTCAATCTTTTAATCTGGGGACAACGAGCCACAACTAATGAAAAACTGTTTTTT	CASSALNLLIWGQRATTNEKLFF
NA	TRBV30	TRBJ2-1	NA	TGTGCCTGGAGTGTATCGGTTGAGCAGTTCTTC	CAWSVSVEQFF
NA	TRBV5-4	TRBJ2-3	NA	TGTGCCAGCAGCTTTGAGGCAGATACGCAGTATTTT	CASSFEADTQYF
NA	TRBV5-4	TRBJ1-2	TRBD1	TGTGCCAGCAGCCCACGACAGGGGCCCTATGGCTACACCTTC	CASSPRQGPYGYTF
NA	TRBV5-6	TRBJ2-7	TRBD1	TGTGCCAGCAGCTTGCCAACGGACAGGGTTGATTTC	CASSLPTDRVDF
NA	TRBV11-2	TRBJ2-3	TRBD2	TGTGCCAGCAGCTTATTTCTAGCGGCAAGCACAGATACGCAGTATTTT	CASSLFLAASTDTQYF
NA	TRBV5-8	TRBJ2-2	TRBD1	TGTGCCAGCAGCTGGAGACAGGGGGCGCGCACCGGGGAGCTGTTTTTT	CASSWRQGARTGELFF
NA	TRBV2	TRBJ1-2	TRBD1	TGTGCCAGCAGTGTCCGAAAGACAGGGGCCTATGGCTACACCTTC	CASSVRKTGAYGYTF
NA	TRBV7-6	TRBJ2-3	TRBD2	TGTGCCAGCAGCCCTAGCGGGAGGGGCACAGATACGCAGTATTTT	CASSPSGRGTDTQYF
NA	TRBV29-1	TRBJ1-3	NA	TGCAGCGTTCAAACGGGGTTCTCTGGAAACACCATATATTTT	CSVQTGFSGNTIYF
NA	TRBV9	TRBJ2-7	NA	TGTGCCAGCAGCGTAGAAGGTAGCGGATTCTACGAGCAGTACTTC	CASSVEGSGFYEQYF
NA	TRBV7-9	TRBJ1-2	NA	TGTGCCAGCAGCTTACTAGGGGTTTCTAACTATGGCTACACCTTC	CASSLLGVSNYGYTF